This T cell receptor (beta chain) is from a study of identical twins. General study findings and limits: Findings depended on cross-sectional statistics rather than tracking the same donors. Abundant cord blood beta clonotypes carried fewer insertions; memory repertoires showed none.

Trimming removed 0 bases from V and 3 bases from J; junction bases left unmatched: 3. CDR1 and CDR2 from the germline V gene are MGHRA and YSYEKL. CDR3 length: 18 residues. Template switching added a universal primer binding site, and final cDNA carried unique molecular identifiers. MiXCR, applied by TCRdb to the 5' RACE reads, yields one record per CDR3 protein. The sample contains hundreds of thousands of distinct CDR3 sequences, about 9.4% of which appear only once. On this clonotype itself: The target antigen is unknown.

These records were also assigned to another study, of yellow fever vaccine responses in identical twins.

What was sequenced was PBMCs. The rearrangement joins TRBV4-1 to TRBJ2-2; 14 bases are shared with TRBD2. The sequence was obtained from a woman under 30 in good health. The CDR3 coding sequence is TGCGCCAGCAGCCAAGAGGCGGGACTAGCGGGAGACACCGGGGAGCTGTTTTTT. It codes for CASSQEAGLAGDTGELFF.